The 21 T cell receptor beta chains reported below all come from one sample, sequenced in a study of blood T cells in healthy people across ages. The second PCR ran about 6 to 11 cycles with a sample-barcoded 5' primer and J-beta primers. TCRdb re-derived calls from the 5' RACE reads in MiXCR, one entry per CDR3 protein. The sample has about 830,000 distinct CDR3 sequences; 58% are singletons. The material sequenced was blood. The receptors here all came from a man aged 25 to 40 in good health.

The chain recombines TRBV12-3 or TRBV12-4 with TRBJ1-2; 7 bases agree with TRBD1. J was trimmed by 3 bases and V by 5 bases; bases with no gene match: 9. CDR3 length: 15 amino acids. The CDR3 nucleotides are TGTGCCAGCAGTCCCGGGACAGCCTTATACTATGGCTACACCTTC. Encoded protein: CASSPGTALYYGYTF.

The J gene is TRBJ1-4, the V gene TRBV20-1, with a possible D match to TRBD1 (5 bases). CDR1 and CDR2 (germline): DFQATT, SNEGSKA (reference sequence). Trimming cost V 0 bases and J 2 bases, with 16 bases left between them. This CDR3 has 17 residues. CDR3 sequence: CSARDPQGRWTNEKLFF. The CDR3 DNA reads TGCAGTGCTAGAGACCCTCAGGGTCGGTGGACTAATGAAAAACTGTTTTTT.

The V and J genes are TRBV6-5 and TRBJ2-3; tentatively, D is TRBD2 (5 bases). This CDR3 is 14 amino acids long. CDR1 is MNHEY, CDR2 SVGAGI, per germline. The germline V and J ends were trimmed by 2 bases and 0 bases, with 6 bases remaining between them. This chain's CDR3 is CASSYGLSTDTQYF. In nucleotides, the CDR3 is TGTGCCAGCAGTTACGGACTTAGCACAGATACGCAGTATTTT.

The V call is TRBV6-5, the J call TRBJ2-1, with 8 bases fitting TRBD2. CDR3 size: 17 residues. Germline values: CDR1 MNHEY, CDR2 SVGAGI. The trim removed 0 bases at V and 7 bases at J, leaving 11 bases unmatched. CDR3 in amino acids: CASSYSSGSGRTNEQFF. DNA of the CDR3: TGTGCCAGCAGTTACTCGAGTGGGAGCGGGAGAACTAATGAGCAGTTCTTC.

This chain joins TRBV12-3 or TRBV12-4 and TRBJ2-4; D remains unclear. The J call is uncertain, as TRBJ2-7 better fits the DNA end. This CDR3 is 13 amino acids long. CDR3 in amino acids: CASRLSSVYEQYF. The DNA of the CDR3 is TGTGCCAGCCGCTTATCGAGCGTTTACGAGCAGTACTTC.

J is TRBJ1-1 and V is TRBV12-3 or TRBV12-4; D remains unclear. The CDR3 covers 13 residues. The germline V and J ends were trimmed by 5 bases and 1 base, with 8 bases remaining between them. CDR3 sequence: CASSLTQNTEAFF. The CDR3, as DNA: TGTGCCAGCAGTCTAACACAGAACACTGAAGCTTTCTTT.

This chain links TRBV7-2 with TRBJ2-1; D is possibly TRBD1 or TRBD2 (5 bases each). Germline V gene data show CDR1 as SGHTA and CDR2 as FQGNSA. This CDR3 region has 12 residues. Trimming stripped 1 base from V and 9 bases from J, with 7 bases between. The DNA of the CDR3 is TGTGCCAGCAGCTTAGGGGACGGTGAGCAGTTCTTC. It codes for CASSLGDGEQFF.

Many counts were recorded for this clonotype. This rearrangement joins TRBV20-1 to TRBJ2-7; D tentatively fits TRBD1 or TRBD2 (5 bases each). CDR1 and CDR2 (germline): DFQATT, SNEGSKA (reference sequence). V shed 6 bases and J shed 3 bases, with 24 bases lying between them. This CDR3 comprises 16 residues. CDR3: CSAKPRIWGYNYEQYF. CDR3 DNA sequence: TGCAGTGCCAAACCTAGAATCTGGGGGTATAACTACGAGCAGTACTTC.

This clonotype was counted between two and nine times. The chain carries TRBV4-2 and TRBJ2-7; TRBD1 aligns across 7 bases. V lost 0 bases to trimming and J lost 4 bases; unmatched junction nucleotides: 3. This CDR3 region has 14 residues. Looked up from germline, CDR1 is LGHNA and CDR2 is YNFKEQ. CDR3 amino acids: CASSQEIQGYEQYF. The CDR3 DNA sequence: TGTGCCAGCAGCCAAGAAATACAGGGGTACGAGCAGTACTTC.

This clonotype appeared a few times. V and J are TRBV7-6 and TRBJ2-7, with D perhaps assigned TRBD1 or TRBD2 (5 bases each). The germline CDR1 and CDR2 sequences are SGHVS and FNYEAQ. CDR3 length: 15 amino acids. V was cut by 5 bases and J by 3 bases, with 17 bases left in between. Here the CDR3 reads CASSHTLGDDYEQYF. DNA of the CDR3: TGTGCCAGCAGCCATACCCTGGGGGATGACTACGAGCAGTACTTC.

The chain recombines TRBV28 with TRBJ2-1; D is possibly TRBD1 or TRBD2 (6 bases each). V lost 10 bases and J lost 6, with 25 bases in between. Germline CDR1 reads MDHEN; CDR2 reads SYDVKM. The CDR3 extends over 16 amino acids. CDR3 nucleotide sequence: TGTGCCACCGTAGGGGGGCGGGATGTAGTAGGCAATGAGCAGTTCTTC. Translating it yields CATVGGRDVVGNEQFF.

The chain uses TRBV20-1 and TRBJ2-4, with TRBD2 identical over 10 bases. The CDR3 is 13 amino acids. V trimming: 8 bases; J trimming: 13 bases; junction bases outside the gene matches: 14. Looked up from germline, CDR1 is DFQATT and CDR2 is SNEGSKA (reference sequence). The CDR3 loop reads CSTSGRAARSQYF. DNA for the CDR3: TGCAGTACCAGCGGGAGGGCCGCTCGATCCCAGTACTTC.

A note on this clonotype: A much larger clone differs from this one at a single base, so this may be a read error. V gene TRBV5-5 combines with J gene TRBJ2-5, with D possibly TRBD1 on 6 matching bases. The CDR3 contains 14 residues. Trimming cost V 4 bases and J 5 bases, with 15 bases left between them. Germline V gene sequence: CDR1 SGHKS, CDR2 YYEKEE (reference sequence). CDR3 protein: CASSVYAGEETQYF. CDR3 coding DNA: TGTGCCAGCAGCGTGTATGCAGGGGAGGAGACCCAGTACTTC.

This clonotype has only one observation. The chain has TRBV4-3 and TRBJ1-2; 11 nucleotides agree with TRBD1. The CDR3 covers 17 residues. CDR1 and CDR2 (germline): LGHNA, YSLEER. V lost 0 bases, J lost 4 bases, and 7 bases stayed unmatched. This CDR3 reads CASSQDSGTGGIYGYTF. The CDR3 bases are TGCGCCAGCAGCCAAGATTCGGGGACAGGGGGAATCTATGGCTACACCTTC.

V usage is TRBV7-3 and J usage is TRBJ2-3; maybe TRBD2 (7 bases). The CDR3 contains 16 residues. Trimming left V 4 bases short and J 1 base short, with 15 bases between. From germline, CDR1 is SGHTA and CDR2 FQGTGA. CDR3 bases: TGTGCCAGCAGCTCGGGGGGCGGGGCTCGCACAGATACGCAGTATTTT. Translated: CASSSGGGARTDTQYF.

The chain has TRBV9 and TRBJ2-1; 7 bases map to TRBD2. This CDR3 region has 15 residues. The germline V gene has CDR1 SGDLS and CDR2 YYNGEE. Trimming took 0 bases from V and 4 from J; bases not matched to a gene: 4. CDR3 protein: CASSVGGGPYNEQFF. The DNA of the CDR3 is TGTGCCAGCAGCGTAGGGGGAGGGCCTTACAATGAGCAGTTCTTC.

The chain is built from TRBV6-6 and TRBJ1-5; D gene uncertain. Trimming stripped 6 bases from V and 5 bases from J, with 8 bases between. The CDR3 is 12 residues long. The V gene's germline CDR1 is MNHNY and CDR2 SVGAGI (reference sequence). The CDR3 spells CASSPTYQPQHF. CDR3 DNA sequence: TGTGCCAGCAGCCCCACCTATCAGCCCCAGCATTTT.

This sequence joins TRBV10-2 and TRBJ1-1; 9 positions agree with TRBD1. The CDR3 spans 15 residues. The ends lost 6 bases at V and 2 bases at J; junction bases unmatched: 7. Looked up from germline, CDR1 is WSHSY and CDR2 is SAAADI. CDR3 sequence: CASSNRDRDNTEAFF. The CDR3 DNA follows: TGCGCCAGCAGCAACCGGGACAGGGATAACACTGAAGCTTTCTTT.

The J gene is TRBJ2-1, the V gene TRBV6-5; 9 bases line up with TRBD2. This CDR3 region has 15 residues. Trimming removed 4 bases from V and 7 bases from J; junction bases left unmatched: 8. From germline, CDR1 is MNHEY and CDR2 SVGAGI. CDR3 loop: CASSSLAGRGNEQFF. CDR3 DNA sequence: TGTGCCAGCAGTTCCCTAGCGGGGAGAGGGAATGAGCAGTTCTTC.

The genes are TRBV20-1 and TRBJ2-5; 7 nucleotides align to TRBD2. J lost 2 bases, V lost 3 bases, and 6 bases had no gene match. Germline CDR1 is DFQATT and CDR2 is SNEGSKA (reference sequence). The CDR3 contains 14 residues. This CDR3 reads CSARRWEGQETQYF. The CDR3 DNA is TGCAGTGCTAGGCGATGGGAGGGGCAAGAGACCCAGTACTTC.

This rearrangement joins TRBV20-1 to TRBJ1-4, with D maybe TRBD1 (5 bases). This CDR3 has 14 residues. Germline lookup yields CDR1 DFQATT and CDR2 SNEGSKA (reference sequence). Trimming removed 2 bases at V and 1 base at J, with 8 bases between. CDR3 amino acids: CSARRGGTNEKLFF. For the CDR3, the DNA is TGCAGTGCTAGACGGGGGGGAACTAATGAAAAACTGTTTTTT.